This T cell receptor beta chain stems from a study of blood T cell repertoires in COVID-19. The repertoire was sequenced with immunoSEQ multiplex PCR; TCRdb's copy has only in-frame clones and lacks some. The sample carries 200,000 to 250,000 clones, roughly 89% recorded once. The CDR3 has 18 residues. Per germline, CDR1 MNHEY and CDR2 SMNVEV (reference sequence). V shed 0 bases, J shed 3 bases, and the junction held 8 bases outside the gene matches. V usage is TRBV27 and J usage is TRBJ2-3, with 11 bases that match TRBD2. What was sequenced was PBMCs or T cells enriched from blood (not recorded which). The origin of this receptor is a man aged 25 to 40 who had been exposed to COVID-19. DNA of the CDR3: TGTGCCAGCAGTTTATCTTTTCCCGGGACTAGCGGTACAGATACGCAGTATTTT. Translating gives CASSLSFPGTSGTDTQYF.